This entry lists 6 T cell receptor beta chains sequenced from one sample in a study of blood T cell repertoires in COVID-19. The table came from immunoSEQ multiplex PCR; TCRdb's copy has only in-frame clones and leaves some out. The sample yields about 330,000 clones, roughly 88% seen once. Sequencing input: peripheral blood. These receptors came from a woman between 45 and 60 years old with active or convalescent COVID-19.

The chain recombines TRBV27 with TRBJ1-5, with 8 bases aligning to TRBD1. CDR1 and CDR2 from the germline V gene are MNHEY and SMNVEV (reference sequence). After removal of 2 bases from V and 6 bases from J, the junction contained 3 bases not matched to a gene. The CDR3 totals 14 residues. The CDR3 DNA follows: TGTGCCAGCAGTTTAGGACAGGGCCGTCAGCCCCAGCATTTT. Translating it yields CASSLGQGRQPQHF.

Concerning this clone itself: Mismatch with germline at one junction end may stem from a read error. This chain joins TRBV11-2 and TRBJ2-1; D gene uncertain. CDR3 size: 8 residues. Germline CDR1 SGHAT, CDR2 FQNNGV. The CDR3 protein is CASSHSVF. The CDR3 DNA sequence: TGTGCCAGCAGCCATTCAGTCTTC.

The chain combines TRBV6-6 with TRBJ2-5; 10 bases are shared with TRBD2. The CDR3 loop spans 12 amino acids. CDR1 is MNHNY and CDR2 is SVGAGI in the germline V gene (reference sequence). CDR3 sequence reads: CASGGARETQYF. The CDR3 nucleotides are TGTGCAAGCGGGGGGGCTCGGGAGACCCAGTACTTC.

This clone was seen a handful of times. The chain links TRBV6-2 or TRBV6-3 to TRBJ1-1; D is ambiguous. In germline, CDR1 is MNHEY, CDR2 SVGEGT. Trimming stripped 4 bases from V and 0 bases from J, with 6 bases between. The CDR3 has 13 residues. In nucleotides, the CDR3 is TGTGCCAGCAGTTGGCCCATGAACACTGAAGCTTTCTTT. It codes for CASSWPMNTEAFF.

The chain links TRBV30 to TRBJ2-7; 9 nucleotides match TRBD2. The CDR3 extends over 15 amino acids. Per the germline V gene, CDR1 is GTSNPN and CDR2 is SVGIG (reference sequence). With V trimmed by 1 base and J by 4 bases, 8 bases remained unmatched. The CDR3 loop reads CAWSEKVSGSYEQYF. The CDR3 DNA follows: TGTGCCTGGAGTGAAAAAGTTAGCGGGAGTTACGAGCAGTACTTC. The whole variable domain, remainder taken from reference TRBV30 and TRBJ2-7, is SQTIHQWPATLVQPVGSPLSLECTVEGTSNPNLYWYRQAAGRGLQLLFYSVGIGQISSEVPQNLSASRPQDRQFILSSKKLLLSDSGFYLCAWSEKVSGSYEQYFGPGTRLTVT.

The chain uses TRBV25-1 and TRBJ1-5, with 7 bases identical to TRBD1. The CDR3 covers 13 residues. After removal of 2 bases from V and 7 bases from J, the junction contained 2 bases not matched to a gene. Germline V gives CDR1 MGHDK, CDR2 SYGVNS. The CDR3 DNA reads TGTGCCAGCAGTGAACAGGGGGTCCAGCCCCAGCATTTT. Amino acid sequence: CASSEQGVQPQHF.